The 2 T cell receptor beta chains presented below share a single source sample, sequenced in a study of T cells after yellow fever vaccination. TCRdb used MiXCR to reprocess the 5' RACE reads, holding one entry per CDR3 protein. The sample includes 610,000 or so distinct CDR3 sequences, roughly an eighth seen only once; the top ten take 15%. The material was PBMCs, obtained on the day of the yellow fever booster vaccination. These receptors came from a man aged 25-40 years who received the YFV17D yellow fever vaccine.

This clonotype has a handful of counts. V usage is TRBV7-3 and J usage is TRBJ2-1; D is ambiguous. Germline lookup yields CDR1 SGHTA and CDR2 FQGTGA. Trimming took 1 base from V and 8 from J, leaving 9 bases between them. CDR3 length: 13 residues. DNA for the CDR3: TGTGCCAGCAGCTTAAGCCGTGAGGATGAGCAGTTCTTC. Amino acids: CASSLSREDEQFF.

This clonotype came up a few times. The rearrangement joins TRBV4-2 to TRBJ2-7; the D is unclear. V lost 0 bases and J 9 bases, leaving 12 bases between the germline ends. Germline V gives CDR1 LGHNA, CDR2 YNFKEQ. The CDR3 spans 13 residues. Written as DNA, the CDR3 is TGTGCCAGCAGCCAAGACGGGCCTCGGGTGCAGTACTTC. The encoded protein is CASSQDGPRVQYF.